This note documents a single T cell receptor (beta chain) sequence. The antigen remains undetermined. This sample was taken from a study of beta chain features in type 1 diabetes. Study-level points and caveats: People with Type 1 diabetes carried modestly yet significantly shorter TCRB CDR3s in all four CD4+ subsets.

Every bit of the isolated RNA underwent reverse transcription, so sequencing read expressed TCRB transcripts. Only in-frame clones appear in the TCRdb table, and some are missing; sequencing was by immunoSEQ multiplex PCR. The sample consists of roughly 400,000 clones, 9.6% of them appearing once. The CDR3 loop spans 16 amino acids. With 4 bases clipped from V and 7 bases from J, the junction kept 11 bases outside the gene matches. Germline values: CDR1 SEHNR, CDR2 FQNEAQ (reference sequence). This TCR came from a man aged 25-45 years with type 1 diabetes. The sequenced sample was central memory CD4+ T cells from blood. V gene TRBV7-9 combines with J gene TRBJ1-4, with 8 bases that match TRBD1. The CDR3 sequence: CASSSNLLGQAEKLFF. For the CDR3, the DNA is TGTGCCAGCAGCTCCAACCTTTTGGGACAGGCTGAAAAACTGTTTTTT. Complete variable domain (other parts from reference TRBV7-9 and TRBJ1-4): DTGVSQNPRHKITKRGQNVTFRCDPISEHNRLYWYRQTLGQGPEFLTYFQNEAQLEKSRLLSDRFSAERPKGSFSTLEIQRTEQGDSAMYLCASSSNLLGQAEKLFFGSGTQLSVL.